A single sample is the source of the 17 T cell receptor beta chains below, sequenced in a study of blood T cell repertoires in COVID-19. Assay: immunoSEQ multiplex PCR; the TCRdb copy retains only in-frame clones and omits some. The sample includes roughly 50,000 clones, approximately 83% of them seen just once. The specimen sequenced was peripheral blood. The origin of the receptors is a human donor in a cohort sampled during active COVID-19.

The chain has TRBV4-1 and TRBJ1-1, with a weak D call TRBD1 (5 bases). Trimming shortened V by 4 bases and J by 5 bases, and 14 bases separated the two germline ends. Germline V CDR1 and CDR2: MGHRA, YSYEKL. The CDR3 has 14 residues. The chain's CDR3 is CASSLQGARTEAFF. The CDR3 DNA reads as TGCGCCAGCAGCCTCCAGGGCGCGAGGACTGAAGCTTTCTTT.

V is TRBV28 and J is TRBJ1-1, with D uncertain. This CDR3 has 11 amino acids. Germline V gene sequence: CDR1 MDHEN, CDR2 SYDVKM. Trimming stripped 8 bases from V and 1 base from J, with 5 bases between. CDR3 loop: CASLRNTEAFF. Written as DNA, the CDR3 is TGTGCCAGCCTCAGGAACACTGAAGCTTTCTTT.

This clone was seen once. The chain carries TRBV6-6 and TRBJ2-7; no firm D call. The germline CDR1 and CDR2 sequences are MNHNY and SVGAGI (reference sequence). CDR3 length: 11 amino acids. V shed 6 bases and J shed 6 bases, with 9 bases lying between them. The CDR3 reads CASSTTAEQYF. The CDR3 DNA follows: TGTGCCAGCAGCACTACGGCCGAGCAGTACTTC.

The J gene is TRBJ2-5, the V gene TRBV28; 12 nucleotides align to TRBD2. CDR1 and CDR2 (germline): MDHEN, SYDVKM. The CDR3 has 15 amino acids. Unmatched junction bases numbered 5, after V lost 4 bases and J lost 5 bases. The CDR3 loop is CASSSRLAGVETQYF. DNA of the CDR3: TGTGCCAGCAGTTCCAGACTAGCGGGAGTGGAGACCCAGTACTTC.

V is TRBV27 and J is TRBJ2-6, with D possibly being TRBD1 (5 bases). V was pared by 5 bases and J by 0 bases, with 11 bases between. This CDR3 is built from 16 residues. The germline V gene has CDR1 MNHEY and CDR2 SMNVEV (reference sequence). CDR3 nucleotide sequence: TGTGCCAGCAGTCCGCGACAGTTCTCTGGGGCCAACGTCCTGACTTTC. Protein product: CASSPRQFSGANVLTF.

The CDR3, as DNA: TGTGCCAGCAGTTACAGGGGGCAAACAGATACGCAGTATTTT. Its translation: CASSYRGQTDTQYF. The chain uses TRBV6-2 or TRBV6-3 and TRBJ2-3, with 7 bases matching TRBD1. CDR3 length: 14 residues. Per the germline V gene, CDR1 is MNHEY and CDR2 is SVGEGT. V shed 2 bases and J 3 bases; nucleotides not matched to a gene: 2.

This chain links TRBV4-2 with TRBJ1-3, with 8 bases lining up with TRBD1. The germline V gene encodes CDR1 LGHNA and CDR2 YNFKEQ. This CDR3 has 15 amino acids. V was pared by 6 bases and J by 0 bases, with 4 bases of the junction left unmatched. The CDR3 nucleotides are TGTGCCAGCAGTCAGGACAGGGCCTCTGGAAACACCATATATTTT. It specifies CASSQDRASGNTIYF.

The chain carries TRBV28 and TRBJ2-7; a possible D gene is TRBD1 (6 bases). The CDR3 runs to 15 residues. V shed 5 bases and J shed 0 bases, with 14 bases lying between them. Germline CDR1 reads MDHEN; CDR2 reads SYDVKM. The CDR3 loop reads CASSTDRLGSYEQYF. Here the CDR3 DNA reads TGTGCCAGCAGTACAGACAGGTTGGGCTCCTACGAGCAGTACTTC.

This clone was seen a handful of times. The CDR3 sequence is CASSQRPRQGVDEKLFF. DNA of the CDR3: TGCGCCAGCAGCCAACGACCAAGACAGGGCGTGGATGAAAAACTGTTTTTT. The chain joins TRBV4-1 to TRBJ1-4; 7 bases align to TRBD1. CDR3 length: 17 amino acids. J was trimmed by 6 bases and V by 2 bases; bases with no gene match: 12. The germline V gene has CDR1 MGHRA and CDR2 YSYEKL.

This clone turned up a few times. The V and J genes are TRBV2 and TRBJ1-1; 8 nucleotides align to TRBD1. The J segment lost 0 bases and the V segment lost 7 bases, leaving 4 bases of the junction unmatched. CDR1 is SNHLY, CDR2 FYNNEI, per germline. The CDR3 totals 14 residues. The CDR3 region has the DNA TGTGCCAGCAACAGGGGGTTAATGAACACTGAAGCTTTCTTT. Translated: CASNRGLMNTEAFF.

J is TRBJ2-5 and V is TRBV5-1; 9 nucleotides align to TRBD2. This CDR3 has 16 residues. The V gene end was trimmed by 0 bases and the J gene end by 5 bases; junction bases not matched to a gene: 8. Germline CDR1 reads SGHRS; CDR2 reads YFSETQ. The CDR3 reads CASSLAPSGMGETQYF. The CDR3, as DNA: TGCGCCAGCAGCTTGGCCCCTAGCGGGATGGGGGAGACCCAGTACTTC.

The chain has TRBV28 and TRBJ1-6, with 9 bases lining up with TRBD1. The CDR3 is made up of 15 amino acids. The J segment lost 9 bases and the V segment lost 3 bases, leaving 6 bases of the junction unmatched. Germline CDR1 MDHEN, CDR2 SYDVKM. The CDR3, as DNA: TGTGCCAGCAGTTTCAGGGGACAGGGTGCTTCACCCCTCCACTTT. Translation gives CASSFRGQGASPLHF. The variable domain in full, with the rest retrieved from reference TRBV28 and TRBJ1-6, is DVKVTQSSRYLVKRTGEKVFLECVQDMDHENMFWYRQDPGLGLRLIYFSYDVKMKEKGDIPEGYSVSREKKERFSLILESASTNQTSMYLCASSFRGQGASPLHFGNGTRLTVT.

The chain combines TRBV27 with TRBJ1-3, with 8 bases matching TRBD1. V was pared by 3 bases and J by 0 bases, with 10 bases of the junction left unmatched. This CDR3 has 18 residues. The germline V gene encodes CDR1 MNHEY and CDR2 SMNVEV (reference sequence). The CDR3 loop reads CASSLNPRDRTSGNTIYF. CDR3 DNA sequence: TGTGCCAGCAGTTTGAACCCCCGGGACAGGACCTCTGGAAACACCATATATTTT.

The rearrangement uses TRBV5-5 and TRBJ2-1, with 9 bases identical to TRBD2. CDR1 SGHKS and CDR2 YYEKEE come from the germline V gene (reference sequence). This CDR3 region has 15 residues. Trimming at V came to 3 bases and at J to 0 bases, leaving 1 base not matched to a gene. The CDR3 spells CASSYSGSSYNEQFF. DNA of the CDR3: TGTGCCAGCAGCTATAGCGGGAGCTCCTACAATGAGCAGTTCTTC.

The CDR3 coding sequence is TGTGCCAGCATAGCCGTGACTAGCGGGATCTACGAGCAGTACTTC. Residues: CASIAVTSGIYEQYF. V gene TRBV28 combines with J gene TRBJ2-7; 11 bases line up with TRBD2. V shed 7 bases and J 3 bases; nucleotides not matched to a gene: 8. The germline gives CDR1 MDHEN, CDR2 SYDVKM. The CDR3 has 15 residues.

On this clone itself: Other DNA sequences in this specimen translate into the identical CDR3. The CDR3 bases are TGTGCCAGCAGTTTACAGGGGGGCACTGAAGCTTTCTTT. Its translation is CASSLQGGTEAFF. The rearrangement uses TRBV28 and TRBJ1-1; 7 nucleotides line up with TRBD1. Looked up from germline, CDR1 is MDHEN and CDR2 is SYDVKM. CDR3 length: 13 residues. The trim removed 2 bases at V and 4 bases at J, leaving 1 base unmatched.

This clone has just a few counts. Different DNA sequences within this sample yield the same CDR3. The chain links TRBV5-1 to TRBJ2-1, with 7 bases matching TRBD1. The CDR3 is made up of 15 amino acids. V was clipped by 0 bases and J by 2 bases; unmatched bases: 2. Per germline, CDR1 SGHRS and CDR2 YFSETQ. The CDR3: CASSLAGQAYNEQFF. The CDR3 nucleotides are TGCGCCAGCAGCTTGGCTGGACAGGCCTACAATGAGCAGTTCTTC.